The present T cell receptor beta chain was sequenced within a study of cytomegalovirus exposure and HLA in healthy donors. The CDR3 has 13 residues. Trimming took off 4 bases at V and 7 bases at J, with 14 bases between the two ends. Looked up from germline, CDR1 is LNHDA and CDR2 is SQIVND (reference sequence). The PCR made use of 60 Vbeta and 13 Jbeta primers. This table comes from immunoSEQ multiplex PCR, and its TCRdb copy is limited to in-frame clones, with some not included. The sample lists roughly 100,000 clones; over 75% were seen once. Study findings and constraints: Roughly uniform depth of sequencing across donors was assumed in presence/absence analyses. Excluded: some indistinguishable V segments such as TRBV6-2 and TRBV6-3.

With regard to this clone: Its specificity is unknown.

Although they were nominally healthy when sampled, donors likely had unrecorded immune exposures. The sequenced material came from PBMCs. This sequence was found in a female donor in good health and CMV-seropositive. The V gene is TRBV19, the J gene TRBJ2-7; no firm D call. The CDR3 sequence: CASSTAVPGEQYF. The CDR3 DNA reads as TGTGCCAGTAGTACGGCTGTGCCCGGGGAGCAGTACTTC.